The rows below give T cell receptor beta chains drawn from one sample of a study of T cell repertoires in cytomegalovirus infection. Each CDR3 protein is one row after TCRdb ran MiXCR on the reads. The table has some 940,000 distinct CDR3 sequences, around 32% seen once. No cognate antigen is known for these TCRs. The starting material was cultured CD8+ T cells from PBMCs, obtained from culture after CMV antigen stimulation. These receptors were taken from a human donor in good health (CMV status not recorded). Some clones in this sample may be carry-over from other donors' samples. The CDR3 runs from the conserved cysteine through the conserved F or W. The D gene is left open where the match is weak. Expanded clones are given a class, and other clones once, few, many or no size at all.

j_call	v_call	d_call	clone_size	cdr3_nt	cdr3_aa
TRBJ2-7	TRBV27	.	once	TGTGCCAGCAGTTCCCTCGGGAGCTCCTACGAGCAGTACTTC	CASSSLGSSYEQYF
TRBJ2-3	TRBV7-8	.	many	TGTGCCAGCAGCTTATCGAGGCGGGGGCCGGGGGCCACAGATACGCAGTATTTT	CASSLSRRGPGATDTQYF
TRBJ2-1	TRBV20-1	.	.	TGCAGTGCTACAGACCACGAGCGAAACACCCCTCATGAGCAGTTCTTC	CSATDHERNTPHEQFF
TRBJ2-2	TRBV4-1	.	.	TGCGCCAGCAGCCAAATCAACGGGGAGCTGTTTTTT	CASSQINGELFF
TRBJ2-7	TRBV19	.	.	TGTGCCAGTAGTGTTCAGGGCGAGCAGTACTTC	CASSVQGEQYF
TRBJ2-7	TRBV7-2	TRBD2	many	TGTGCCAGCAGCTTTGCTAGCGGGGACCCCCGATACCGCGAGCAGTACTTC	CASSFASGDPRYREQYF
TRBJ1-5	TRBV27	TRBD1	.	TGTGCCAGCAGTTTACTCGGACAGGTCCTCGCTCAGCCCCAGCATTTT	CASSLLGQVLAQPQHF
TRBJ1-2	TRBV3-1	.	.	TGTGCCAGCAGCCACAAGAGTCTACAGCTTAACTATGGCTACACCTTC	CASSHKSLQLNYGYTF
TRBJ2-1	TRBV4-1	.	few	TGCGCCAGCAGCCAAGAGGGCAGTTGGGATGAGCAGTTCTTC	CASSQEGSWDEQFF
TRBJ1-6	TRBV7-6	.	many	TGTGCCAGCAGCTTAGACGGTGGTTTTAATTCACCCCTCCACTTT	CASSLDGGFNSPLHF
TRBJ1-4	TRBV12-3/TRBV12-4	.	few	TGTGCCAGCAGTTTTGACTCCCTGGCCCGCGAAAAACTGTTTTTT	CASSFDSLAREKLFF
TRBJ1-6	TRBV2	.	.	TGTGCCAGCAGTGCAAAGAGCTATAATTCACCCCTCCACTTT	CASSAKSYNSPLHF
TRBJ2-2	TRBV29-1	.	.	TGCAGCGTTGTTACGATGACCACCGGGGAGCTGTTTTTT	CSVVTMTTGELFF
TRBJ2-7	TRBV20-1	TRBD2	.	TGCAGTGCTAGACCCGCCGGGGGGGCTCGGGCTAGGGAGCAGTACTTC	CSARPAGGARAREQYF
TRBJ2-1	TRBV5-1	TRBD2	.	TGCGCCAGCCGAAGCGGGGGGATCTGGGATGAGCAGTTCTTC	CASRSGGIWDEQFF
TRBJ2-3	TRBV28	TRBD2	many	TGTGCCAGCAGTTTACTGGCTAGCGGGGGGAGCACAGATACGCAGTATTTT	CASSLLASGGSTDTQYF
TRBJ2-7	TRBV18	.	.	TGTGCCAGCTCACCACCGGCAGACCACGAGCAGTACTTC	CASSPPADHEQYF